This T cell receptor (beta chain) was obtained from a study of early T cells in non-severe SARS-CoV-2 infection. This clonotype came up many times. CDR3 length: 15 residues. In germline, CDR1 is SGHRS, CDR2 YFSETQ. Trimming took off 2 bases at V and 1 base at J, with 9 bases between the two ends. Using its own MiXCR run on the 5' RACE reads, TCRdb lists one record per CDR3 protein. The table records around 50,000 distinct CDR3 sequences, roughly 7.7% of them present only once. Sequenced: whole blood. The chain has TRBV5-1 and TRBJ2-2; maybe TRBD1 (6 bases). This sequence originates from an adult who was a healthcare worker with PCR-confirmed SARS-CoV-2 infection or an uninfected control (not recorded which). CDR3 sequence reads: CASSFRGQNTGELFF. The CDR3 DNA is TGCGCCAGCAGCTTCCGGGGACAGAACACCGGGGAGCTGTTTTTT.